The 14 T cell receptor beta chains in this list originate from one sample, sequenced in a study of pediatric ulcerative colitis. One to two pinch biopsies were taken from the rectum during colonoscopy. Sequencing was performed with immunoSEQ multiplex PCR; in TCRdb, only in-frame clones are kept and a portion is missing. Counted here are 15,000 to 20,000 clones, roughly 69% occurring once; the ten biggest clones make up around 6.6%. The sequenced material came from gut tissue. Receptor source: a boy between 10 and 17 years old with moderate ulcerative colitis.

The chain employs TRBV5-1 and TRBJ1-2; tentatively, D is TRBD1 (5 bases). The CDR3 contains 16 residues. Trimming removed 4 bases at V and 4 bases at J, with 20 bases between. The germline CDR1 and CDR2 sequences are SGHRS and YFSETQ. The CDR3 coding sequence is TGCGCCAGCAGCGCCTCCGGGACTAATTCCCTCTATGGCTACACCTTC. It translates to CASSASGTNSLYGYTF.

CDR3 nucleotides: TGTGCCAGCAGCCTGGACAGTCGGAATTCACCCCTCCACTTT. This sequence encodes CASSLDSRNSPLHF. The V and J genes are TRBV5-6 and TRBJ1-6; D perhaps matches TRBD1 (6 bases). Trimming left V 4 bases short and J 7 bases short, with 12 bases between. The CDR3 is 14 residues long. Per germline, CDR1 SGHDT and CDR2 YYEEEE.

This clone was observed a handful of times. This chain joins TRBV27 and TRBJ2-1; either TRBD1 or TRBD2 may fit D (6 bases each). Trimming removed 7 bases from V and 9 bases from J, with 16 bases in between. The CDR3 spans 13 residues. The germline V gene has CDR1 MNHEY and CDR2 SMNVEV (reference sequence). This chain's CDR3 is CASMNSRGGEQFF. CDR3 in DNA: TGTGCCAGCATGAATTCCAGGGGAGGTGAGCAGTTCTTC.

CDR3 protein: CASIPGGFESGYTF. The CDR3 DNA reads TGCGCCAGCATTCCAGGGGGCTTTGAAAGTGGCTACACCTTC. The chain recombines TRBV10-2 with TRBJ1-2, with TRBD1 identical over 8 bases. Germline CDR1 reads WSHSY; CDR2 reads SAAADI. The CDR3 loop spans 14 amino acids. Germline trimming cut 7 bases from V and 7 bases from J; bases unmatched to any gene: 11.

V is TRBV6-5 and J is TRBJ2-7; D tentatively fits TRBD1 or TRBD2 (5 bases each). With 7 bases removed from V and 6 bases from J, the gap between germline ends came to 22 bases. In germline, CDR1 is MNHEY, CDR2 SVGAGI. The CDR3 consists of 15 residues. The CDR3 spells CASTLLGALEGEQYF. In DNA, the CDR3 is TGTGCCAGCACCCTACTAGGGGCTTTGGAAGGCGAGCAGTACTTC.

This clone was picked up one time. This chain links TRBV29-1 with TRBJ1-5; TRBD1 matches at 9 bases. Germline assignment: CDR1 SQVTM and CDR2 ANQGSEA. Germline trimming cut 6 bases from V and 6 bases from J; bases unmatched to any gene: 6. This CDR3 has 13 amino acids. DNA of the CDR3: TGCAGCGTAGCCGACAGGGGGGGTCAGCCCCAGCATTTT. This encodes CSVADRGGQPQHF. The variable domain in full, completed from reference TRBV29-1 and TRBJ1-5, reads SAVISQKPSRDICQRGTSLTIQCQVDSQVTMMFWYRQQPGQSLTLIATANQGSEATYESGFVIDKFPISRPNLTFSTLTVSNMSPEDSSIYLCSVADRGGQPQHFGDGTRLSIL.

This chain's CDR3 is CASSFRRGVGGAVTNEKLFF. The CDR3 DNA reads as TGTGCCAGCAGTTTCAGGAGAGGCGTAGGGGGCGCCGTCACTAATGAAAAACTGTTTTTT. J is TRBJ1-4 and V is TRBV27, with 7 positions matching TRBD1. J lost 2 bases, V lost 3 bases, and 18 bases had no gene match. The CDR3 is 20 amino acids. Looked up from germline, CDR1 is MNHEY and CDR2 is SMNVEV (reference sequence).

The rearrangement uses TRBV5-1 and TRBJ1-1; unclear D gene. The CDR3 length is 16 residues. Germline V gene data show CDR1 as SGHRS and CDR2 as YFSETQ. Trimming took off 4 bases at V and 0 bases at J, with 16 bases between the two ends. The CDR3 DNA reads TGCGCCAGCAGCCGTTTCGCGGGGAGGGTGAACACTGAAGCTTTCTTT. Protein product: CASSRFAGRVNTEAFF. Drawing the rest from reference TRBV5-1 and TRBJ1-1, the complete variable domain is KAGVTQTPRYLIKTRGQQVTLSCSPISGHRSVSWYQQTPGQGLQFLFEYFSETQRNKGNFPGRFSGRQFSNSRSEMNVSTLELGDSALYLCASSRFAGRVNTEAFFGQGTRLTVV.

This clone was seen more than once but under ten times. This chain joins TRBV5-1 and TRBJ1-2; 7 bases fit TRBD1. Germline trimming cut 1 base from V and 2 bases from J; bases unmatched to any gene: 5. Germline V gene sequence: CDR1 SGHRS, CDR2 YFSETQ. This CDR3 is built from 15 residues. The CDR3 region has the DNA TGCGCCAGCAGCTTGTCGGGACAGAGGAACTATGGCTACACCTTC. The encoded protein is CASSLSGQRNYGYTF.

This chain connects TRBV30 to TRBJ1-2; TRBD1 might be the D (5 bases). This CDR3 contains 13 residues. The germline CDR1 and CDR2 sequences are GTSNPN and SVGIG (reference sequence). Deletions cut 1 base from V and 8 bases from J, with 14 bases between. CDR3 sequence (DNA): TGTGCCTGGAGTGGGGGACCTCTTAGGGGCTACACCTTC. It yields the protein CAWSGGPLRGYTF.

The V gene is TRBV6-4, the J gene TRBJ2-3; D might be TRBD2 (5 bases). The V gene's germline CDR1 is MRHNA and CDR2 SNTAGT. V was shortened by 2 bases and J by 0 bases, with 6 bases between the two germline ends. This CDR3 is 14 amino acids long. This CDR3 reads CASSDGGSTDTQYF. CDR3 DNA: TGTGCCAGCAGTGACGGCGGGAGCACAGATACGCAGTATTTT.

The genes are TRBV29-1 and TRBJ2-7, with D perhaps matching TRBD2 (5 bases). The CDR3 is made up of 10 amino acids. The V and J ends lost 3 bases and 8 bases respectively, with 8 bases between them. CDR1 is SQVTM, CDR2 ANQGSEA, per germline. The CDR3 region has the DNA TGCAGCGTTGAGTGGGAGCAGCAGTACTTC. Its protein product is CSVEWEQQYF.

This sequence joins TRBV5-8 and TRBJ1-3; D call uncertain. Germline V gives CDR1 SGHTS, CDR2 YDEGEE. V shed 6 bases and J shed 0 bases, with 16 bases lying between them. The CDR3 has 16 residues. The CDR3 loop reads CASTLLGEFSGNTIYF. CDR3 nucleotides: TGTGCCAGCACCCTTCTTGGGGAGTTCTCTGGAAACACCATATATTTT.

The chain combines TRBV5-4 with TRBJ1-6, with D uncertain. The germline CDR1 and CDR2 sequences are SGHNT and YYREEE (reference sequence). CDR3 length equals 15 residues. The V end was cut by 3 bases, the J end by 8 bases, with 15 bases between. CDR3 loop: CASSSGSDPDSPLHF. The CDR3 nucleotides are TGTGCCAGCAGCTCTGGGTCCGATCCTGATTCACCCCTCCACTTT.